This T cell receptor (beta chain) came from a study of graft-versus-host responses after intestinal transplantation. This table comes from immunoSEQ multiplex PCR, and its TCRdb copy is limited to in-frame clones, with some not included. Altogether 85,000 to 90,000 clones are present, roughly 90% being singletons, with the ten largest covering around 0.11%. V was clipped by 0 bases and J by 0 bases, with 9 bases between them. The CDR3 is 15 residues long. CDR1 and CDR2 from the germline V gene are SGHRS and YFSETQ. In the case of this clone: The antigen remains undetermined.

The gene calls are TRBV5-1 and TRBJ1-1, with D unresolved. This receptor was obtained from a human donor who received an intestinal transplant. Sequenced here: unstimulated CD4+ T cells sorted from spleen or lymph node cells, sampled before intestinal transplant. CDR3 residues: CASSLVGAVNTEAFF. Here the CDR3 DNA reads TGCGCCAGCAGCTTGGTCGGTGCGGTGAACACTGAAGCTTTCTTT.